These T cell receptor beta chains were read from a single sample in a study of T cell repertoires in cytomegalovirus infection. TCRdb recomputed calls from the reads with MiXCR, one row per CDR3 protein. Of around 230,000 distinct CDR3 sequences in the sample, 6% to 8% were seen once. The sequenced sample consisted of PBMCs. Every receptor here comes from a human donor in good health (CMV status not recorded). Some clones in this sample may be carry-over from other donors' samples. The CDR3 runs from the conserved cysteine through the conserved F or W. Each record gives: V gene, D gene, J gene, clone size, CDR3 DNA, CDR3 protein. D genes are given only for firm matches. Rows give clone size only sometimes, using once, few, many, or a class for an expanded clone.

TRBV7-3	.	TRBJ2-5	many	TGTGCCAGCAGCCCAAGGGCTCCACAAGAGACCCAGTACTTC	CASSPRAPQETQYF
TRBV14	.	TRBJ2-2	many	TGTGCCAGCAGCCAAGTAAGGCCGAACACCGGGGAGCTGTTTTTT	CASSQVRPNTGELFF
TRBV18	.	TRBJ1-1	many	TGTGCCAGCTCACCACTAGAATCAAGAGGACATGAAGCTTTCTTT	CASSPLESRGHEAFF
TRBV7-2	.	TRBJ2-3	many	TGTGCCAGCGGAAAACGGGGCGTTTCCGCAGATACGCAGTATTTT	CASGKRGVSADTQYF
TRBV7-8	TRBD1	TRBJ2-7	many	TGTGCCAGCAGCCTCGGGACAGGCGTTGGCGAGCAGTACTTC	CASSLGTGVGEQYF
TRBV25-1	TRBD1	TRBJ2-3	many	TGTGCCAGCTGGACAGGACGCACAGATACGCAGTATTTT	CASWTGRTDTQYF
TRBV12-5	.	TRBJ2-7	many	TGTGCTAGTGGTTTGGTCCGGCTTTCCTACGAGCAGTACTTC	CASGLVRLSYEQYF
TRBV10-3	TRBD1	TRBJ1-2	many	TGTGCCATCAGCGAGGACAGGGTCCATGGCTACACCTTC	CAISEDRVHGYTF
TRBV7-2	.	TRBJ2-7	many	TGTGCCAGCAGCTCTCAGGGGGGAACCTACGAGCAGTACTTC	CASSSQGGTYEQYF
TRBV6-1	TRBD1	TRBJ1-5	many	TGTGCCAGCAGCGCCCCGTACAGGGGGGCTAATCAGCCCCAGCATTTT	CASSAPYRGANQPQHF
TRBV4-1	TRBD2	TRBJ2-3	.	TGCGCCAGCAGCCAAGTTTTAACTAGCGGGAGAGATACGCAGTATTTT	CASSQVLTSGRDTQYF
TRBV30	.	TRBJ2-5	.	TGTGCCTGGAGTGGAGGGCCCCAGACCCAGTACTTC	CAWSGGPQTQYF
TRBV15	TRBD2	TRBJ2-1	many	TGTGCCACCAGCAGATTCACGGGGCGGCTAGCGGGGGGGCCGGGGCAGTTCTTC	CATSRFTGRLAGGPGQFF
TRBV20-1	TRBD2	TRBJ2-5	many	TGCAGTGCTAGGGGCGGGGGGTCAGAGACCCAGTACTTC	CSARGGGSETQYF
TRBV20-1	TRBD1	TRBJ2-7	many	TGCAGTGCCCTCTCCCCGGGACAGGGGAGCAACGAGCAGTACTTC	CSALSPGQGSNEQYF
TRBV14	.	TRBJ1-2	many	TGTGCCAGCAGCCAAAGTGACAGGTTCTATGGCTACACCTTC	CASSQSDRFYGYTF
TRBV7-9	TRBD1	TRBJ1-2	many	TGTGCCAGCAGCCCTCCGGGACAGGGGAGCTATGGCTACACCTTC	CASSPPGQGSYGYTF
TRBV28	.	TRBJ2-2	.	TGTGCCAGCAGTTTACCGGGGCCGGGCTCCGGGGAGCTGTTTTTT	CASSLPGPGSGELFF
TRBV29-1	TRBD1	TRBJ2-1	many	TGCAGCGCTCAAACAGGGGTAGCCTACAATGAGCAGTTCTTC	CSAQTGVAYNEQFF
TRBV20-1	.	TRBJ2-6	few	TGCAGTGCCGCAGAAATCCCTGGGGCCAACGTCCTGACTTTC	CSAAEIPGANVLTF
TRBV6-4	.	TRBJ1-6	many	TGTGCCAGCAGTGAAGTGATTGGGGCCTCACCCCTCCACTTT	CASSEVIGASPLHF
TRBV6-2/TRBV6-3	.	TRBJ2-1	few	TGTGCCAGCAGTCGCAGGACAGGGACTATCTACAATGAGCAGTTCTTC	CASSRRTGTIYNEQFF
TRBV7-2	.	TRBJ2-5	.	TGTGCCAGCAGCTTAGCGCAGATCGGAGAGACCCAGTACTTC	CASSLAQIGETQYF
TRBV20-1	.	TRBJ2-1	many	TGCAGCGTCAGAGGGATTGGGTTCCAGCAGTTCTTC	CSVRGIGFQQFF
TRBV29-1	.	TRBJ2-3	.	TGCAGCGTTGAAATTTCTTCAGATACGCAGTATTTT	CSVEISSDTQYF
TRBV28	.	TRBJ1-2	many	TGTGCCAGCAGTTTTCCAGGGGTTAGCAATGGCTACACCTTC	CASSFPGVSNGYTF
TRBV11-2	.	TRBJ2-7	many	TGTGCCAGCAGTCCGGGACCTAACCCCTACGAGCAGTACTTC	CASSPGPNPYEQYF
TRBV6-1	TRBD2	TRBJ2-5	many	TGTGCCAGCAGTTATTCCCGGCCGGGACTAGCATGGGAGACCCAGTACTTC	CASSYSRPGLAWETQYF
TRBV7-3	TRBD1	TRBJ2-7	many	TGTGCCAGCAGCCCCTCCGGGACAGGATTCTACGAGCAGTACTTC	CASSPSGTGFYEQYF
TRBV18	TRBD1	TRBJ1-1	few	TGTGCCAGCTCACCCGGATTAGCAGGGGGCAACACTGAAGCTTTCTTT	CASSPGLAGGNTEAFF
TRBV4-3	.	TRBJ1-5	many	TGCGCCAGCAGCCAAGAGGCAGGTTACAATCAGCCCCAGCATTTT	CASSQEAGYNQPQHF
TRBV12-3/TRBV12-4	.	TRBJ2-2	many	TGTGCCAGCAGAGGCGGGGTAAACACCGGGGAGCTGTTTTTT	CASRGGVNTGELFF
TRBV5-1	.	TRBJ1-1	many	TGCGCCAGCAGCTTGAGGGGGACGGACACTGAAGCTTTCTTT	CASSLRGTDTEAFF
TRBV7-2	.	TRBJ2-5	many	TGTGCCAGCTTGGGGGTAGTTGGGGAGACCCAGTACTTC	CASLGVVGETQYF
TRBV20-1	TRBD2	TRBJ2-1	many	TGCAGTGCTACCCGTTTAGGGACTAAGGCTGAGCAGTTCTTC	CSATRLGTKAEQFF
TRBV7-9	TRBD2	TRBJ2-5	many	TGTGCCAGCACGCTACTAGCGGGGGGGCTTCAGGAGACCCAGTACTTC	CASTLLAGGLQETQYF
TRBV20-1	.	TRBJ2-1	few	TGCAGTGCTAGACGCTCCAGCTCCTACAATGAGCAGTTCTTC	CSARRSSSYNEQFF
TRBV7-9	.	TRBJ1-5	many	TGTGCCAGCAGCTCGGGTCCGATTAACAATCAGCCCCAGCATTTT	CASSSGPINNQPQHF
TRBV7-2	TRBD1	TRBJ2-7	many	TGTGCCAGCAGAGGACAGGCAGGAGAGCAGTACTTC	CASRGQAGEQYF